The rows below give T cell receptor beta chains drawn from one sample of a study of cytomegalovirus exposure and HLA in healthy donors. Sequenced by immunoSEQ multiplex PCR; TCRdb stores in-frame clones only, minus some. The repertoire consists of 90,000 or so clones, with around 80% occurring once and the leading ten covering less than 5.5%. The sample consisted of PBMCs. The receptor set was obtained from a male donor in good health and CMV-seropositive. CDR3s include the opening cysteine and the closing phenylalanine or tryptophan. D genes are given only for firm matches. The size of a clone is reported for some rows only, either as once, few or many, or as a class for expanded clones.

TRBD1	-	TRBV11-2	TRBJ1-2	TGTGCCAGCAGCGGAACAGGGGACGGCTACACCTTC	CASSGTGDGYTF
TRBD1	-	TRBV9	TRBJ2-3	TGTGCCAGCAGCCATCAGGGGGCTGGGGCAGATACGCAGTATTTT	CASSHQGAGADTQYF
-	-	TRBV5-1	TRBJ1-5	TGCGCCAGCAGCTTGGGGCAGTCTCAGCCCCAGCATTTT	CASSLGQSQPQHF
TRBD2	-	TRBV6-1	TRBJ2-4	TGTGCCAGCAGTGAAGCATCCCTAGCGGGTATTTCTGAAGCCAAAAACATTCAGTACTTC	CASSEASLAGISEAKNIQYF
-	-	TRBV2	TRBJ2-1	TGTGCCAGCAGGACAAGGATTGGCTACAATGAGCAGTTCTTC	CASRTRIGYNEQFF
TRBD2	once	TRBV7-7	TRBJ2-1	TGTGCCAGCAGCCACCGCGCGGGAGATTACAATGAGCAGTTCTTC	CASSHRAGDYNEQFF
TRBD1	-	TRBV7-9	TRBJ2-5	TGTGCCAGCAGCTTAGGGACAGGGGGTGTGACCCAGTACTTC	CASSLGTGGVTQYF
TRBD1	few	TRBV4-1	TRBJ1-1	TGCGCCAGCAGCCCGGAGGACAGGGTCCTTCTCTTGAACACTGAAGCTTTCTTT	CASSPEDRVLLLNTEAFF
-	few	TRBV6-1	TRBJ1-5	TGTGCCAGCAGTGAAAGAGGCAATCAGCCCCAGCATTTT	CASSERGNQPQHF
TRBD1	few	TRBV5-5	TRBJ2-2	TGTGCCAGCAGTGCAACTCAGGGGGCGCGGTCCGGGGAGCTGTTTTTT	CASSATQGARSGELFF
-	-	TRBV6-5	TRBJ1-2	TGTGCCAGCAACCGGGGGGGAGCGATGAGTGGCTACACCTTC	CASNRGGAMSGYTF
-	-	TRBV27	TRBJ1-5	TGTGCCAGCCGCCCAACAGGGCTCGGGAGCAATCAGCCCCAGCATTTT	CASRPTGLGSNQPQHF
TRBD1	-	TRBV7-9	TRBJ1-1	TGTGCCAGCAAGGGGACAGGGGCCATGAACACTGAAGCTTTCTTT	CASKGTGAMNTEAFF
-	-	TRBV7-9	TRBJ1-1	TGTGCCAGCAGCTTACATGGCGGCCACACTGAAGCTTTCTTT	CASSLHGGHTEAFF
-	once	TRBV7-9	TRBJ2-6	TGTGCCACCATATGGTATGAGGTCGGGGCCAACGTCCTGACTTTC	CATIWYEVGANVLTF